These 28 T cell receptor beta chains were sequenced from one sample in a study of blood T cell repertoires in COVID-19. Sequencing was performed with immunoSEQ multiplex PCR; in TCRdb, only in-frame clones are kept and a portion is missing. The sample consists of approximately 170,000 clones, approximately 85% of them appearing once. The sequenced material came from peripheral blood. These receptors were taken from a man aged 55-75 years who had recovered from COVID-19.

This sequence joins TRBV10-3 and TRBJ1-1, with D possibly matching TRBD1 (5 bases). The CDR3 length is 13 residues. The germline V and J ends were trimmed by 6 bases and 14 bases, with 22 bases remaining between them. The germline gives CDR1 ENHRY, CDR2 SYGVKD. The chain's CDR3 is CAIRGGGWPGTFF. In DNA, the CDR3 is TGTGCCATCAGAGGAGGAGGGTGGCCGGGGACGTTCTTT.

The chain combines TRBV7-6 with TRBJ2-1; D is undetermined. The V gene's germline CDR1 is SGHVS and CDR2 FNYEAQ. Trimming stripped 1 base from V and 2 bases from J, with 12 bases between. The CDR3 contains 16 residues. The CDR3 protein is CASSLEWPNTYNEQFF. CDR3 coding DNA: TGTGCCAGCAGCTTAGAGTGGCCGAACACCTACAATGAGCAGTTCTTC.

In its sample, this clone was seen once. V usage is TRBV2 and J usage is TRBJ1-2; a weak D match, TRBD1 (5 bases). This CDR3 spans 14 amino acids. Trimming pared 2 bases from V and 4 bases from J, leaving 11 bases between. Looked up from germline, CDR1 is SNHLY and CDR2 is FYNNEI. Written as DNA, the CDR3 is TGTGCCAGCAGTGAACGGCAGGGCTTCTATGGCTACACCTTC. Translated, it gives CASSERQGFYGYTF.

CDR3 protein: CASSSQGAEGTEAFF. The CDR3 bases are TGTGCCAGCAGTTCACAGGGGGCTGAGGGCACTGAAGCTTTCTTT. The rearrangement joins TRBV28 to TRBJ1-1, with TRBD1 identical over 9 bases. Germline loops: CDR1 MDHEN, CDR2 SYDVKM. The CDR3 totals 15 residues. V shed 4 bases and J 4 bases; nucleotides not matched to a gene: 7.

V usage is TRBV18 and J usage is TRBJ1-1; a possible D gene is TRBD1 (5 bases). Looked up from germline, CDR1 is KGHSH and CDR2 is LQKENI. Trimming stripped 3 bases from V and 1 base from J, with 9 bases between. The CDR3 loop spans 14 amino acids. This CDR3 is CASSPGGGNTEAFF. DNA for the CDR3: TGTGCCAGCTCACCTGGGGGGGGGAACACTGAAGCTTTCTTT.

The V gene is TRBV7-9, the J gene TRBJ1-2; TRBD1 is a possible D gene (6 bases). In germline, CDR1 is SEHNR, CDR2 FQNEAQ (reference sequence). The CDR3 length is 16 residues. The ends were cut back, 2 bases at V and 0 bases at J, with 13 bases in the middle. Here the CDR3 DNA reads TGTGCCAGCAGCTTACCTTTACAGGGACCTAACTATGGCTACACCTTC. Protein product: CASSLPLQGPNYGYTF.

This clone turned up a few times. The chain carries TRBV7-8 and TRBJ2-3; D remains ambiguous. This CDR3 is built from 13 residues. The germline V and J ends were trimmed by 5 bases and 6 bases, with 12 bases remaining between them. CDR1 and CDR2 from the germline V gene are SGHVS and FQNEAQ. This chain's CDR3 is CASSPPRSDTQYF. Here the CDR3 DNA reads TGTGCCAGCAGCCCCCCCCGTTCTGATACGCAGTATTTT.

As DNA, the CDR3 is TGTGCCAGCAGCCAGGGGAGGATGGGTGAAAAACTGTTTTTT. It specifies CASSQGRMGEKLFF. The chain couples TRBV3-1 (or the pseudogene TRBV3-2) to TRBJ1-4, with D hard to call. Trimming left V 3 bases short and J 7 bases short, with 12 bases between. Germline-derived CDR1 and CDR2 are LGHDT and YNNKEL (reference sequence). This CDR3 spans 14 amino acids.

This clone occurred once. The rearrangement joins TRBV3-1 (or the pseudogene TRBV3-2) to TRBJ2-7; tentative D call: TRBD2 (7 bases). Germline CDR1 and CDR2: LGHDT and YNNKEL (reference sequence). V dropped 2 bases and J dropped 4 bases, with 21 bases sitting between them. The CDR3 covers 17 residues. The CDR3 protein is CASSQFGGGGTGYEQYF. DNA for the CDR3: TGTGCCAGCAGCCAATTTGGGGGAGGGGGAACAGGTTACGAGCAGTACTTC.

The rearrangement links TRBV9 to TRBJ1-1, with TRBD1 as a possible D gene (5 bases). V shed 2 bases and J shed 4 bases, with 12 bases lying between them. The CDR3 runs to 14 residues. Germline CDR1 and CDR2: SGDLS and YYNGEE. The CDR3 protein is CASSVDNRGTEAFF. The CDR3 coding sequence is TGTGCCAGCAGCGTGGATAATAGGGGCACTGAAGCTTTCTTT.

The chain carries TRBV28 and TRBJ2-2; D remains ambiguous. The CDR3 contains 16 residues. Germline values: CDR1 MDHEN, CDR2 SYDVKM. V lost 2 bases, J lost 4 bases, and 14 bases lay in between. CDR3 sequence (DNA): TGTGCCAGCAGTTTACTGCCACGATCGGGCACCGGGGAGCTGTTTTTT. It yields the protein CASSLLPRSGTGELFF. Filled out from reference TRBV28 and TRBJ2-2, the complete variable domain reads DVKVTQSSRYLVKRTGEKVFLECVQDMDHENMFWYRQDPGLGLRLIYFSYDVKMKEKGDIPEGYSVSREKKERFSLILESASTNQTSMYLCASSLLPRSGTGELFFGEGSRLTVL.

This chain joins TRBV7-2 and TRBJ2-5, with D possibly matching TRBD1 (6 bases). V was cut by 1 base and J by 5 bases, with 14 bases left in between. CDR1 SGHTA and CDR2 FQGNSA come from the germline V gene. This CDR3 has 15 amino acids. This chain's CDR3 is CASSLGVGAGETQYF. Here the CDR3 DNA reads TGTGCCAGCAGCTTAGGTGTGGGGGCCGGGGAGACCCAGTACTTC.

V is TRBV5-1 and J is TRBJ2-5; D call uncertain. Trimming shortened V by 4 bases and J by 0 bases, and 7 bases separated the two germline ends. This CDR3 has 13 amino acids. Germline CDR1 SGHRS, CDR2 YFSETQ. CDR3 sequence reads: CASSLEDQETQYF. CDR3 coding DNA: TGCGCCAGCAGCCTAGAAGACCAAGAGACCCAGTACTTC. The full variable domain, completed using reference TRBV5-1 and TRBJ2-5, is KAGVTQTPRYLIKTRGQQVTLSCSPISGHRSVSWYQQTPGQGLQFLFEYFSETQRNKGNFPGRFSGRQFSNSRSEMNVSTLELGDSALYLCASSLEDQETQYFGPGTRLLVL.

This sequence joins TRBV7-6 and TRBJ1-5; no reliable D call. In germline, CDR1 is SGHVS, CDR2 FNYEAQ. The CDR3 contains 12 residues. The V end lost 5 bases, the J end lost 10 bases, and 12 bases lay between the germline ends. DNA of the CDR3: TGTGCCAGCAGCACTCCGGGAGGACCCCAGCATTTT. Its protein product is CASSTPGGPQHF.

The count of this clone is one. This chain connects TRBV5-1 to TRBJ1-1, with a weak D call TRBD1 (5 bases). CDR1 is SGHRS, CDR2 YFSETQ, per germline. Trimming took off 3 bases at V and 1 base at J, with 7 bases between the two ends. The CDR3 extends over 13 amino acids. The CDR3 loop reads CASSWTQNTEAFF. The CDR3 region has the DNA TGCGCCAGCAGCTGGACACAGAACACTGAAGCTTTCTTT.

This clone was counted once. The rearrangement joins TRBV27 to TRBJ1-2, with D perhaps matching TRBD1 (6 bases). Trimming removed 7 bases at V and 6 bases at J, with 15 bases between. The CDR3 has 13 residues. Per germline, CDR1 MNHEY and CDR2 SMNVEV (reference sequence). In nucleotides, the CDR3 is TGTGCCAGCACCGCAGCGGGGGCGGATGGCTACACCTTC. It yields the protein CASTAAGADGYTF.

The chain uses TRBV19 and TRBJ2-1, with 15 bases that match TRBD2. The V gene's germline CDR1 is LNHDA and CDR2 SQIVND (reference sequence). This CDR3 is built from 15 residues. The junction had 10 bases not matched to a gene; V was cut back by 10 bases and J by 9 bases. The CDR3 reads CAIRRTSGGAGEQFF. The CDR3 DNA reads as TGTGCCATCCGACGGACTAGCGGGGGGGCAGGTGAGCAGTTCTTC.

In DNA form, the CDR3 reads TGTGCCAGCAGCTTCGGACAGACCCTGGGCGAGCAGTACTTC. Amino acid sequence: CASSFGQTLGEQYF. V usage is TRBV7-9 and J usage is TRBJ2-7; D perhaps matches TRBD1 (6 bases). CDR1 and CDR2 (germline): SEHNR, FQNEAQ (reference sequence). This CDR3 region has 14 residues. V lost 3 bases and J 6 bases, leaving 15 bases between the germline ends.

This chain uses TRBV2 with TRBJ2-6, with TRBD1 matching over 7 bases. There are 15 residues in the CDR3. V lost 6 bases and J lost 2; bases outside the gene matches: 4. CDR1 and CDR2 from the germline V gene are SNHLY and FYNNEI. The CDR3 region has the DNA TGTGCCAGCAGGGGCACAGGGGCTGGGGCCAACGTCCTGACTTTC. Translation gives CASRGTGAGANVLTF. Full variable domain (missing parts from reference TRBV2 and TRBJ2-6): EPEVTQTPSHQVTQMGQEVILRCVPISNHLYFYWYRQILGQKVEFLVSFYNNEISEKSEIFDDQFSVERPDGSNFTLKIRSTKLEDSAMYFCASRGTGAGANVLTFGAGSRLTVL.

The chain combines TRBV7-9 with TRBJ1-2, with TRBD1 identical over 8 bases. CDR3 size: 14 residues. Germline lookup yields CDR1 SEHNR and CDR2 FQNEAQ (reference sequence). V lost 5 bases, J lost 4 bases, and 6 bases stayed unmatched. DNA for the CDR3: TGTGCCAGCAGCAAGGACAGGGATGGCTATGGCTACACCTTC. Encoded protein: CASSKDRDGYGYTF. Looking up the rest from reference TRBV7-9 and TRBJ1-2 gives the full variable domain: DTGVSQNPRHKITKRGQNVTFRCDPISEHNRLYWYRQTLGQGPEFLTYFQNEAQLEKSRLLSDRFSAERPKGSFSTLEIQRTEQGDSAMYLCASSKDRDGYGYTFGSGTRLTVV.

The chain recombines TRBV5-4 with TRBJ1-2; 8 positions match TRBD1. The J segment lost 8 bases and the V segment lost 0 bases, leaving 6 bases of the junction unmatched. Germline CDR1 is SGHNT and CDR2 is YYREEE (reference sequence). The CDR3 totals 14 residues. The CDR3 DNA follows: TGTGCCAGCAGCTTGGCCGACAGGGGCCGGGGCTACACCTTC. It codes for CASSLADRGRGYTF. The whole variable domain, remainder taken from reference TRBV5-4 and TRBJ1-2, is ETGVTQSPTHLIKTRGQQVTLRCSSQSGHNTVSWYQQALGQGPQFIFQYYREEENGRGNFPPRFSGLQFPNYSSELNVNALELDDSALYLCASSLADRGRGYTFGSGTRLTVV.

In its sample, this clone was seen a few times. The chain joins TRBV30 to TRBJ1-2, with 8 nucleotides matching TRBD1. Losses at the gene ends were 2 bases for V and 4 bases for J; bases not matched to a gene: 6. CDR3 length equals 14 residues. Germline loops: CDR1 GTSNPN, CDR2 SVGIG (reference sequence). DNA for the CDR3: TGTGCCTGGAGTCCCCTGACAGGGGTCTATGGCTACACCTTC. Translating it yields CAWSPLTGVYGYTF.

The V and J genes are TRBV2 and TRBJ2-2; TRBD1 might be the D (6 bases). V gave up 6 bases and J gave up 6 bases, with 17 bases separating them. Germline values: CDR1 SNHLY, CDR2 FYNNEI. The CDR3 contains 15 residues. This CDR3 is CASRTRSGTSGELFF. The CDR3 nucleotides read TGTGCCAGCAGGACTCGCTCCGGGACATCCGGGGAGCTGTTTTTT.

This chain joins TRBV7-2 and TRBJ1-5; the D gene is possibly TRBD1 (5 bases). Germline assignment: CDR1 SGHTA and CDR2 FQGNSA. Trimming took off 4 bases at V and 3 bases at J, with 19 bases between the two ends. This CDR3 spans 17 amino acids. CDR3 in amino acids: CASSSGGGRRDNQPQHF. The CDR3 region has the DNA TGTGCCAGCAGCTCTGGGGGGGGTCGGAGGGACAATCAGCCCCAGCATTTT.

The chain employs TRBV13 and TRBJ2-3, with TRBD1 matching 7 bases. Germline CDR1 reads PRHDT; CDR2 reads FYEKMQ (reference sequence). This CDR3 has 13 amino acids. V was pared by 5 bases and J by 10 bases, with 9 bases of the junction left unmatched. The CDR3 DNA follows: TGTGCCAGCAGCCCCCCTACAGGGGTACCGCAGTATTTT. Residues: CASSPPTGVPQYF.

V gene TRBV10-3 combines with J gene TRBJ1-1; no reliable D call. Germline assignment: CDR1 ENHRY and CDR2 SYGVKD. The CDR3 spans 15 residues. Between the trimmed V and J ends, which lost 6 bases and 1 base, there was a span of 15 bases. The CDR3 protein is CAISGKVGRNTEAFF. CDR3 DNA sequence: TGTGCCATCAGCGGTAAAGTGGGGAGGAACACTGAAGCTTTCTTT.

The chain employs TRBV5-4 and TRBJ1-1, with a weak D call TRBD1 (5 bases). The V end lost 0 bases, the J end lost 4 bases, and 7 bases lay between the germline ends. The CDR3 sequence is 13 residues long. Germline CDR1 SGHNT, CDR2 YYREEE (reference sequence). CDR3 region: CASSLVGVTEAFF. The CDR3 nucleotides are TGTGCCAGCAGCTTGGTAGGGGTCACTGAAGCTTTCTTT. The whole variable domain, remainder taken from reference TRBV5-4 and TRBJ1-1, is ETGVTQSPTHLIKTRGQQVTLRCSSQSGHNTVSWYQQALGQGPQFIFQYYREEENGRGNFPPRFSGLQFPNYSSELNVNALELDDSALYLCASSLVGVTEAFFGQGTRLTVV.

Concerning this clone itself: The same CDR3 arises from other DNA sequences in this sample as well. J is TRBJ1-1 and V is TRBV7-2, with TRBD1 identical over 7 bases. Germline V gene data show CDR1 as SGHTA and CDR2 as FQGNSA. This CDR3 region has 13 residues. V lost 4 bases, J lost 3 bases, and 2 bases stayed unmatched. The CDR3 sequence: CASSSQGDTEAFF. CDR3 DNA: TGTGCCAGCAGCTCGCAGGGGGACACTGAAGCTTTCTTT.